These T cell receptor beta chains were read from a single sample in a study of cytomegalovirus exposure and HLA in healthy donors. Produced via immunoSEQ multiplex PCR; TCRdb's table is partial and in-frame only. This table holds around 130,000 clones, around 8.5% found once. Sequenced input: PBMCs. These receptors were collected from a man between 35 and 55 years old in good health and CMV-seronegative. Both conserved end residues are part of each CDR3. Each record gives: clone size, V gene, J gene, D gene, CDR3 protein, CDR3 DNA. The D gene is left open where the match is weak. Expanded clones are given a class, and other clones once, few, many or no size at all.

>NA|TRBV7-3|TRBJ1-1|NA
CASSLTGGGTEAFF
TGTGCCAGCAGCTTAACCGGGGGTGGCACTGAAGCTTTCTTT
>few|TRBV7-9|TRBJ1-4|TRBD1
CASSQRTGGNEKLFF
TGTGCCAGCAGTCAGAGGACAGGGGGGAATGAAAAACTGTTTTTT
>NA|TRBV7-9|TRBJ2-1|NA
CASSSVAASYNEQFF
TGTGCCAGCAGCTCAGTTGCGGCCTCCTACAATGAGCAGTTCTTC
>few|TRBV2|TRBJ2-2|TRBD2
CASRTTTSPDTGELFF
TGTGCCAGCCGAACGACGACTAGCCCAGACACCGGGGAGCTGTTTTTT
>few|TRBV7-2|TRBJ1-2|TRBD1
CASRSQGSDGYTF
TGTGCCAGCAGGTCACAGGGGTCGGATGGCTACACCTTC
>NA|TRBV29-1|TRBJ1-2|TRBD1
CSAKGANYGYTF
TGCAGCGCCAAGGGGGCAAATTATGGCTACACCTTC
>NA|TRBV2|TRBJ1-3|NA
CASTPPTRNTIYF
TGTGCCAGCACCCCCCCGACTAGAAACACCATATATTTT
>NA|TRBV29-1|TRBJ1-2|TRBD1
CSVWGTGYNYGYTF
TGCAGCGTCTGGGGGACAGGATACAACTATGGCTACACCTTC
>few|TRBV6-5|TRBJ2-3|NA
CASSFQGSSTDTQYF
TGTGCCAGCAGCTTCCAGGGGTCTAGCACAGATACGCAGTATTTT
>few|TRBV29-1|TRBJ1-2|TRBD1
CSVKDRTSGYTF
TGCAGCGTTAAGGACAGGACCTCTGGCTACACCTTC
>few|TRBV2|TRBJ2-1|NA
CASSPIRSYNEQFF
TGTGCCAGCAGTCCTATACGATCCTACAATGAGCAGTTCTTC
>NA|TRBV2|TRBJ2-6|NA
CASSVVVSGANVLTF
TGTGCCAGCAGTGTAGTCGTCTCTGGGGCCAACGTCCTGACTTTC
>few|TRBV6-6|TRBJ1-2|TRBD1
CASSFQGAEYGYTF
TGTGCCAGCAGTTTTCAGGGGGCAGAGTATGGCTACACCTTC
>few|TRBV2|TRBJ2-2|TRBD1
CASSEYRGSDTGELFF
TGTGCCAGCAGTGAATACAGGGGGTCGGACACCGGGGAGCTGTTTTTT
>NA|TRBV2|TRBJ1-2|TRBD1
CASSWDRGLSGGYTF
TGTGCCAGCAGTTGGGACAGGGGCCTCTCGGGTGGCTACACCTTC
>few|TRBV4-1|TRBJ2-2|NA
CASSQKTDRNTGELFF
TGCGCCAGCAGCCAAAAGACAGATAGAAACACCGGGGAGCTGTTTTTT
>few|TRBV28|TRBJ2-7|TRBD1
CASSIGTDFYEQYF
TGTGCCAGCAGTATCGGGACAGACTTCTACGAGCAGTACTTC
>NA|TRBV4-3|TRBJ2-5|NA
CASSQDLEGVETQYF
TGCGCCAGCAGCCAAGATCTTGAGGGGGTTGAGACCCAGTACTTC
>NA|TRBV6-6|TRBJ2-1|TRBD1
CASSYDRQGLYNEQFF
TGTGCCAGCAGTTACGATCGACAGGGCCTCTACAATGAGCAGTTCTTC
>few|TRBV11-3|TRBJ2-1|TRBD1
CASSSGTGVNYEQFF
TGTGCCAGCAGCTCCGGGACAGGGGTTAATTATGAGCAGTTCTTC
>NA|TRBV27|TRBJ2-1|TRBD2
CASRRSGGSYNEQFF
TGTGCCAGCAGGCGTTCGGGAGGCTCCTACAATGAGCAGTTCTTC
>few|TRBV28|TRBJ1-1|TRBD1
CASSDPGGRKNTEAFF
TGTGCCAGCAGTGATCCAGGGGGTCGAAAGAACACTGAAGCTTTCTTT
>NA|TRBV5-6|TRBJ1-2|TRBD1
CASTAGTVYGYTF
TGTGCCAGCACCGCCGGGACAGTCTATGGCTACACCTTC
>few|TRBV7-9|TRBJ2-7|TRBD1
CASSSGTAPYEQYF
TGTGCCAGCAGCTCCGGGACAGCTCCCTACGAGCAGTACTTC
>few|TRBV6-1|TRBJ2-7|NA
CASSPSGVGEQYF
TGTGCCAGCAGTCCATCAGGGGTGGGCGAGCAGTACTTC
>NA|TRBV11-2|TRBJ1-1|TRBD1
CASSLPGTGPNTEAFF
TGTGCCAGCAGCCTCCCCGGGACAGGCCCGAACACTGAAGCTTTCTTT
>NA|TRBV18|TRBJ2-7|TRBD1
CASSGTGDEQYF
TGTGCCAGCTCCGGGACAGGGGACGAGCAGTACTTC
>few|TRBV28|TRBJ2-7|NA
CASSSGQSPAYEQYF
TGTGCCAGCAGTTCAGGACAATCACCCGCCTACGAGCAGTACTTC
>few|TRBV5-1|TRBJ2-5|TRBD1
CASSLVGQGAVEQYF
TGCGCCAGCAGCTTGGTTGGCCAGGGGGCGGTGGAGCAGTACTTC
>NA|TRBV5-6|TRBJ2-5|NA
CASSLSETQYF
TGTGCCAGCAGCTTATCGGAGACCCAGTACTTC
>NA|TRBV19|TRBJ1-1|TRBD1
CASSMQGTVTEAFF
TGTGCCAGTAGTATGCAAGGGACAGTCACTGAAGCTTTCTTT
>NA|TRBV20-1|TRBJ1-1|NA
CSAEGNTEAFF
TGCAGTGCTGAGGGGAACACTGAAGCTTTCTTT
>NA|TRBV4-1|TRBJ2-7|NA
CASSQDLSSSYEQYF
TGCGCCAGCAGCCAAGATCTGAGTAGCTCCTACGAGCAGTACTTC
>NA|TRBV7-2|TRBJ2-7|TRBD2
CASSSGLAGGHF
TGTGCCAGCAGCTCCGGACTAGCGGGGGGCCATTTC
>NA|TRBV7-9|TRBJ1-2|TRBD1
CASSLGRTGGTCTF
TGTGCCAGCAGCTTAGGGAGGACAGGGGGCACTTGCACCTTC
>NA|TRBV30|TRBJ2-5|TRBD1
CAWSGTGEKETQYF
TGTGCCTGGAGTGGGACAGGGGAGAAAGAGACCCAGTACTTC
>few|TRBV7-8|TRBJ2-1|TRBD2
CASSIGLAGNEQFF
TGTGCCAGCAGCATTGGACTAGCGGGGAATGAGCAGTTCTTC
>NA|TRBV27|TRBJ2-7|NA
CASSLSWSSYEQYF
TGTGCCAGCAGTTTGTCTTGGAGCTCCTACGAGCAGTACTTC
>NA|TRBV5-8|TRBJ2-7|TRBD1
CASSPGQGDDEQYF
TGTGCCAGCAGCCCCGGACAGGGGGACGACGAGCAGTACTTC
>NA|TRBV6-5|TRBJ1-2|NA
CARRDTYGYTF
TGTGCCAGAAGAGATACGTATGGCTACACCTTC
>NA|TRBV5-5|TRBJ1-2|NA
CASSFIQGFTNYGYTF
TGTGCCAGCAGCTTCATACAGGGTTTCACTAACTATGGCTACACCTTC
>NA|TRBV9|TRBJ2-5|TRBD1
CASSVGPGQGKETQYF
TGTGCCAGCAGCGTAGGGCCGGGACAGGGAAAGGAGACCCAGTACTTC
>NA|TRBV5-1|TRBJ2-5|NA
CASSLAREAQETQYF
TGCGCCAGCAGCTTGGCTAGGGAGGCTCAAGAGACCCAGTACTTC
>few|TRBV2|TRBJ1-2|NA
CASSELGGEGYTF
TGTGCCAGCAGTGAATTAGGGGGGGAAGGCTACACCTTC
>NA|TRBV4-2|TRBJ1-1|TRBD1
CASSQSRGLAFF
TGTGCCAGCAGCCAGTCCAGGGGGCTCGCTTTCTTT
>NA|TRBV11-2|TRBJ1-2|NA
CASSVGQHYGYTF
TGTGCCAGCAGCGTAGGACAGCACTATGGCTACACCTTC
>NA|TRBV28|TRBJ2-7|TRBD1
CASSPARDRPYEQYF
TGTGCCAGCAGTCCAGCCCGGGACAGGCCCTACGAGCAGTACTTC
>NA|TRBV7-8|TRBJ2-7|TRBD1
CASSKTGTGTYEQYF
TGTGCCAGCAGCAAGACCGGGACAGGGACGTACGAGCAGTACTTC
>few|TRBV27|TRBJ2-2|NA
CASSPYSGTNTGELFF
TGTGCCAGCAGTCCCTACAGTGGTACGAACACCGGGGAGCTGTTTTTT
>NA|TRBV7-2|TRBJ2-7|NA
CASSLWAPSYEQYF
TGTGCCAGCAGCTTATGGGCCCCTTCCTACGAGCAGTACTTC
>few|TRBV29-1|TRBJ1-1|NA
CSVAQGRGTEAFF
TGCAGCGTTGCTCAGGGCCGAGGCACTGAAGCTTTCTTT
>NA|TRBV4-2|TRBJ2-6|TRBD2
CASSQQLAGGRSGANVLTF
TGTGCCAGCAGCCAACAACTAGCGGGGGGCCGCTCTGGGGCCAACGTCCTGACTTTC
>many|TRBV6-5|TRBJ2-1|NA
CASSDRWARDEQFF
TGTGCCAGCAGCGATCGTTGGGCGAGGGATGAGCAGTTCTTC
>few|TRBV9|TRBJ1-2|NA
CASSSAPGQHYGYTF
TGTGCCAGCAGCTCGGCCCCCGGACAGCACTATGGCTACACCTTC
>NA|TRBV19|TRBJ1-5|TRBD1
CASTGGGNQPQHF
TGTGCCAGTACAGGGGGCGGCAATCAGCCCCAGCATTTT
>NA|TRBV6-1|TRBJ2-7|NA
CATRQGAGDEQYF
TGTGCCACCAGACAGGGAGCGGGGGATGAGCAGTACTTC
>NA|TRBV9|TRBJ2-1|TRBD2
CASSTTGTSGGATSYNEQFF
TGTGCCAGCTCCACGACCGGGACTAGCGGGGGGGCTACCTCTTACAATGAGCAGTTCTTC